These T cell receptor beta chains were read from a single sample in a study of OX40 agonist ivuxolimab in advanced cancers. Profiled with immunoSEQ multiplex PCR; TCRdb holds only in-frame clones, not every one. The data show 75,000 to 100,000 clones, more than 75% seen once. The specimen comprised CD4+ or CD8+ T cells sorted from blood, sampled in a trial of the OX40 agonist ivuxolimab. These receptors came from an adult with an advanced solid tumor such as melanoma, head and neck, liver or kidney cancer. Each CDR3 is given with its conserved first and last residue. Each record gives: J gene, clone size, V gene, D gene, CDR3 DNA, CDR3 protein. A D gene is named only where the DNA matches it firmly. Only part of the rows carry a size: once, few, many, or a class if the clone is expanded.

j_gene: TRBJ2-3
abundance: .
v_gene: TRBV14
d_gene: .
CDR3nt: TGTGCCAGCAGCCCTATTATCACAGATACGCAGTATTTT
CDR3aa: CASSPIITDTQYF

j_gene: TRBJ2-7
abundance: .
v_gene: TRBV7-3
d_gene: .
CDR3nt: TGTGCCAGCAGCGGACCCGACCGGAGCTCCTACGAGCAGTACTTC
CDR3aa: CASSGPDRSSYEQYF

j_gene: TRBJ2-2
abundance: .
v_gene: TRBV7-9
d_gene: TRBD1
CDR3nt: TGTGCCAGTGGGGCAGGGGGCAACACCGGGGAGCTGTTTTTT
CDR3aa: CASGAGGNTGELFF

j_gene: TRBJ2-7
abundance: .
v_gene: TRBV14
d_gene: .
CDR3nt: TGTGCCAGCAGCCAAGACAGGGTTACCGAGCAGTACTTC
CDR3aa: CASSQDRVTEQYF

j_gene: TRBJ2-1
abundance: .
v_gene: TRBV6-5
d_gene: .
CDR3nt: TGTGCCAGCACCTCGACAGTGTACAATGAGCAGTTCTTC
CDR3aa: CASTSTVYNEQFF

j_gene: TRBJ1-1
abundance: .
v_gene: TRBV18
d_gene: TRBD1
CDR3nt: TGTGCCAGCTCTCTTGGCTCTGACAGGGTAAACACTGAAGCTTTCTTT
CDR3aa: CASSLGSDRVNTEAFF

j_gene: TRBJ2-1
abundance: .
v_gene: TRBV7-6
d_gene: TRBD1
CDR3nt: TGTGCCAGCAGCTTACCAATCGGACAGGGGGCGAATGAGCAGTTCTTC
CDR3aa: CASSLPIGQGANEQFF

j_gene: TRBJ1-5
abundance: .
v_gene: TRBV5-5
d_gene: .
CDR3nt: TGTGCCAGCAGCTTGGCGGGGGGCAATCAGCCCCAGCATTTT
CDR3aa: CASSLAGGNQPQHF

j_gene: TRBJ2-1
abundance: .
v_gene: TRBV7-2
d_gene: .
CDR3nt: TGTGCCAGCAGCTTAGCAAGAGACAATGAGCAGTTCTTC
CDR3aa: CASSLARDNEQFF

j_gene: TRBJ1-4
abundance: .
v_gene: TRBV6-5
d_gene: .
CDR3nt: TGTGCCAGCAGATATCAGGGGAATAATGAAAAACTGTTTTTT
CDR3aa: CASRYQGNNEKLFF

j_gene: TRBJ1-1
abundance: .
v_gene: TRBV30
d_gene: TRBD1
CDR3nt: TGTGCCGGGGACAGGGGGCGAGGCACTGAAGCTTTCTTT
CDR3aa: CAGDRGRGTEAFF

j_gene: TRBJ2-3
abundance: .
v_gene: TRBV15
d_gene: .
CDR3nt: TGTGCCACCAGCAGGCGAGGTAGCGGCAGCACAGATACGCAGTATTTT
CDR3aa: CATSRRGSGSTDTQYF

j_gene: TRBJ2-5
abundance: .
v_gene: TRBV11-3
d_gene: TRBD1
CDR3nt: TGTGCCAGCAGCCCGGGACAGGGGGTCCAAGAGACCCAGTACTTC
CDR3aa: CASSPGQGVQETQYF

j_gene: TRBJ2-7
abundance: .
v_gene: TRBV6-6
d_gene: .
CDR3nt: TGTGCCAGCCAAGCTACCGGGTCGTACTACGAGCAGTACTTC
CDR3aa: CASQATGSYYEQYF

j_gene: TRBJ2-2
abundance: once
v_gene: TRBV7-3
d_gene: .
CDR3nt: TGTGCCAGCAGCTCCGGGACAAGGGATACCGGGGAGCTGTTTTTT
CDR3aa: CASSSGTRDTGELFF

j_gene: TRBJ2-2
abundance: .
v_gene: TRBV15
d_gene: TRBD2
CDR3nt: TGTGCCACCAGCCGAAGTACGGGACTAGCGGGAGCCGAAAACACCGGGGAGCTGTTTTTT
CDR3aa: CATSRSTGLAGAENTGELFF

j_gene: TRBJ2-1
abundance: once
v_gene: TRBV6-5
d_gene: .
CDR3nt: TGTGCCACTGGGACGACGGTTTTTTTAGAGCAGTTCTTC
CDR3aa: CATGTTVFLEQFF

j_gene: TRBJ2-7
abundance: .
v_gene: TRBV29-1
d_gene: .
CDR3nt: TGCAGCGTCCAGACAGGACCCTCCTACGAGCAGTACTTC
CDR3aa: CSVQTGPSYEQYF

j_gene: TRBJ2-3
abundance: .
v_gene: TRBV4-1
d_gene: .
CDR3nt: TGCGCCAGCAGCCAACCAGTCACTATCGGTACAGATACGCAGTATTTT
CDR3aa: CASSQPVTIGTDTQYF

j_gene: TRBJ1-1
abundance: .
v_gene: TRBV5-1
d_gene: TRBD1
CDR3nt: TGCGCCAGCAGCACTAGACAGGGGGCTGGTACTGAAGCTTTCTTT
CDR3aa: CASSTRQGAGTEAFF

j_gene: TRBJ2-5
abundance: .
v_gene: TRBV7-2
d_gene: .
CDR3nt: TGTGCCAGCAGGGGGCAAGAGACCCAGTACTTC
CDR3aa: CASRGQETQYF

j_gene: TRBJ1-1
abundance: .
v_gene: TRBV7-2
d_gene: TRBD1
CDR3nt: TGTGCCAGCAGCGCGATGACAGGGACTGAAGCTTTCTTT
CDR3aa: CASSAMTGTEAFF

j_gene: TRBJ2-1
abundance: .
v_gene: TRBV30
d_gene: TRBD2
CDR3nt: TGTGCCTGGACCCCCCGCTGGGGTAGCGGGAGGTTGTTAGGGAATGAGCAGTTCTTC
CDR3aa: CAWTPRWGSGRLLGNEQFF

j_gene: TRBJ1-5
abundance: once
v_gene: TRBV6-5
d_gene: .
CDR3nt: TGTGCCAGCAGACCCGTACAGGCCCAGCCCCAGCATTTT
CDR3aa: CASRPVQAQPQHF

j_gene: TRBJ1-4
abundance: .
v_gene: TRBV19
d_gene: .
CDR3nt: TGTGCCAGTAGTATAGGAGTCCGTATTCTGTTTTTT
CDR3aa: CASSIGVRILFF

j_gene: TRBJ2-1
abundance: .
v_gene: TRBV30
d_gene: .
CDR3nt: TGTGCCTGGAGTATCAATCGGGACGGGGAGCAGTTCTTC
CDR3aa: CAWSINRDGEQFF

j_gene: TRBJ2-4
abundance: .
v_gene: TRBV28
d_gene: TRBD2
CDR3nt: TGTGCCAGCGTTGCGGGGGACCTTGCCCTTGCCAAAGTGACTCAGTACTTC
CDR3aa: CASVAGDLALAKVTQYF

j_gene: TRBJ2-5
abundance: .
v_gene: TRBV5-8
d_gene: .
CDR3nt: TGTGCCAGCAGCTTTTTAGAGGGCCCCCCCTCCGGGGAGACCCAGTACTTC
CDR3aa: CASSFLEGPPSGETQYF

j_gene: TRBJ2-5
abundance: once
v_gene: TRBV19
d_gene: .
CDR3nt: TGTGCCAGTAGTACAGGGTACTGGGAGACCCAGTACTTC
CDR3aa: CASSTGYWETQYF

j_gene: TRBJ2-5
abundance: .
v_gene: TRBV7-6
d_gene: .
CDR3nt: TGTGCCAGCAGCTCCTACCGGGCCCTAGAGACCCAGTACTTC
CDR3aa: CASSSYRALETQYF

j_gene: TRBJ2-7
abundance: .
v_gene: TRBV5-1
d_gene: .
CDR3nt: TGCGCCAGCAGCTTGGACGGGGTGGTCGTCGAGCAGTACTTC
CDR3aa: CASSLDGVVVEQYF

j_gene: TRBJ2-7
abundance: .
v_gene: TRBV5-4
d_gene: TRBD2
CDR3nt: TGTGCCAGCAGCTCGTTCGCTAGCGGGAGCGAGCAGTACTTC
CDR3aa: CASSSFASGSEQYF

j_gene: TRBJ2-4
abundance: .
v_gene: TRBV27
d_gene: TRBD2
CDR3nt: TGTGCCAGCAGTTCCCCGGGACTAGCGGACGCAAAAAACATTCAGTACTTC
CDR3aa: CASSSPGLADAKNIQYF

j_gene: TRBJ2-7
abundance: .
v_gene: TRBV6-6
d_gene: TRBD1
CDR3nt: TGTGCCAGCAGGGGAAGGGGACAGGACTACGAGCAGTACTTC
CDR3aa: CASRGRGQDYEQYF

j_gene: TRBJ2-2
abundance: once
v_gene: TRBV11-3
d_gene: TRBD1
CDR3nt: TGTGCCAGCAGCTTAGTGACAGGGCCGGTGTCCGGGGAGCTGTTTTTT
CDR3aa: CASSLVTGPVSGELFF

j_gene: TRBJ2-5
abundance: .
v_gene: TRBV7-2
d_gene: .
CDR3nt: TGTGCCAGCAGCTCGGACAGTGAGACCCAGTACTTC
CDR3aa: CASSSDSETQYF

j_gene: TRBJ2-1
abundance: .
v_gene: TRBV7-9
d_gene: .
CDR3nt: TGTGCCAGCAGGATACTTATAGGGTATAGTGAGCAGTTCTTC
CDR3aa: CASRILIGYSEQFF

j_gene: TRBJ2-7
abundance: .
v_gene: TRBV28
d_gene: .
CDR3nt: TGTGCCAGCAGGCGGCGACCGAGCTCCTACGAGCAGTACTTC
CDR3aa: CASRRRPSSYEQYF

j_gene: TRBJ2-1
abundance: .
v_gene: TRBV5-6
d_gene: TRBD2
CDR3nt: TGTGCCAGCAGCCACTGGGGGCTAGCGGGAGGAGTTAATGAGCAGTTCTTC
CDR3aa: CASSHWGLAGGVNEQFF

j_gene: TRBJ2-2
abundance: .
v_gene: TRBV5-1
d_gene: .
CDR3nt: TGCGCCAGCAGCAGTACGACAGAGGGCGGGGAGCTGTTTTTT
CDR3aa: CASSSTTEGGELFF

j_gene: TRBJ2-3
abundance: .
v_gene: TRBV10-3
d_gene: TRBD2
CDR3nt: TGTGCCATCAGGGGGACTAGCGGGAGCACAGATACGCAGTATTTT
CDR3aa: CAIRGTSGSTDTQYF

j_gene: TRBJ2-7
abundance: .
v_gene: TRBV27
d_gene: .
CDR3nt: TGTGCCAGCAGGCCTATGGGACCGTCCTACGAGCAGTACTTC
CDR3aa: CASRPMGPSYEQYF

j_gene: TRBJ2-1
abundance: .
v_gene: TRBV11-3
d_gene: TRBD2
CDR3nt: TGTGCCAGCAGCGGTCGGACTAGAGAGACCGGGAATGAGCAGTTCTTC
CDR3aa: CASSGRTRETGNEQFF

j_gene: TRBJ2-3
abundance: .
v_gene: TRBV29-1
d_gene: .
CDR3nt: TGCAGCGTCAGACTGGATACAGATACGCAGTATTTT
CDR3aa: CSVRLDTDTQYF

j_gene: TRBJ1-3
abundance: .
v_gene: TRBV28
d_gene: .
CDR3nt: TGTGCCAGCAGTTTAGGTTCAGGGCCCGGAAACACCATATATTTT
CDR3aa: CASSLGSGPGNTIYF

j_gene: TRBJ2-3
abundance: .
v_gene: TRBV7-2
d_gene: TRBD2
CDR3nt: TGTGCCAGCAGCTTAGATTGGATTGGGCTAGCGGGAGCGACAGATACGCAGTATTTT
CDR3aa: CASSLDWIGLAGATDTQYF

j_gene: TRBJ2-7
abundance: .
v_gene: TRBV5-4
d_gene: .
CDR3nt: TGTGCCAGCAGCTTGGGGGCTTTCTCCTACGAGCAGTACTTC
CDR3aa: CASSLGAFSYEQYF

j_gene: TRBJ2-5
abundance: once
v_gene: TRBV10-3
d_gene: TRBD2
CDR3nt: TGTGCCATTCTAGCGGAGGGGGAGACCCAGTACTTC
CDR3aa: CAILAEGETQYF

j_gene: TRBJ2-5
abundance: .
v_gene: TRBV9
d_gene: .
CDR3nt: TGTGCCAGCAGCGCGCTAGCGTCCGAGACCCAGTACTTC
CDR3aa: CASSALASETQYF